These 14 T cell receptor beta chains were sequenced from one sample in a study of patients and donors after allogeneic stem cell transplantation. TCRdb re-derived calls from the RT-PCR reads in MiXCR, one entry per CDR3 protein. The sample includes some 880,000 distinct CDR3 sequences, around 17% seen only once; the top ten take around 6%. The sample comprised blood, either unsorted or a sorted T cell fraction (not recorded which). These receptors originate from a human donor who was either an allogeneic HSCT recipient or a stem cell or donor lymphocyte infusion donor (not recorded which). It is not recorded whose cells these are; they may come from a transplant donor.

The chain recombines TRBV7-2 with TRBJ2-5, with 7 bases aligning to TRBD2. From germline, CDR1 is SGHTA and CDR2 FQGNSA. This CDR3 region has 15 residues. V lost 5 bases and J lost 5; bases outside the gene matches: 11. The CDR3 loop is CASSTFGGWVETQYF. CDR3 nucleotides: TGTGCCAGCAGCACCTTCGGGGGGTGGGTTGAGACCCAGTACTTC. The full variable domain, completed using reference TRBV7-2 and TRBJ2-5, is GAGVSQSPSNKVTEKGKDVELRCDPISGHTALYWYRQSLGQGLEFLIYFQGNSAPDKSGLPSDRFSAERTGGSVSTLTIQRTQQEDSAVYLCASSTFGGWVETQYFGPGTRLLVL.

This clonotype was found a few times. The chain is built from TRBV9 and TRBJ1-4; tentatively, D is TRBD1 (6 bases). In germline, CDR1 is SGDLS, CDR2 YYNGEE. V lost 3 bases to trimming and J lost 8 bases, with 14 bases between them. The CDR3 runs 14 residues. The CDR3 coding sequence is TGTGCCAGCAGCGCATCAGGGGTTCGCGAAAAACTGTTTTTT. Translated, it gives CASSASGVREKLFF.

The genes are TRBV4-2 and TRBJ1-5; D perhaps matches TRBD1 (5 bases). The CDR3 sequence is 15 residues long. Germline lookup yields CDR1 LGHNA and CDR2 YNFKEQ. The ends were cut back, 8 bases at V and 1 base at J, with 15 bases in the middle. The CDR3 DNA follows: TGTGCCAGCCATAGGGACGGAACAAGCAATCAGCCCCAGCATTTT. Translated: CASHRDGTSNQPQHF.

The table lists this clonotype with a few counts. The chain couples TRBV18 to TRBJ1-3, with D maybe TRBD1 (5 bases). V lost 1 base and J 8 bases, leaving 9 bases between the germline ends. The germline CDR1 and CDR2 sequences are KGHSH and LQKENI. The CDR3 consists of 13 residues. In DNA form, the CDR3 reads TGTGCCAGCTCACCACGGGGGGAAGACACCATATATTTT. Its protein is CASSPRGEDTIYF.

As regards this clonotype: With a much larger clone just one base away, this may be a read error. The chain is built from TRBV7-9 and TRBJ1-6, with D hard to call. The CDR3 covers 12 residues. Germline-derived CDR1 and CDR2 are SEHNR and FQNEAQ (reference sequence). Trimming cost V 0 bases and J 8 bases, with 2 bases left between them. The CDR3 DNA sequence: TGTGCCAGCAGCTTAGCGGATTCACCCCTCCACTTT. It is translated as CASSLADSPLHF.

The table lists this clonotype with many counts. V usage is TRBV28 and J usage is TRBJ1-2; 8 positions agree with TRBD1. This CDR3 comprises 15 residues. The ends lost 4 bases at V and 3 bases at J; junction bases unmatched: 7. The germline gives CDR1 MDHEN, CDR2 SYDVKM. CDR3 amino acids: CASSSAGDRHYGYTF. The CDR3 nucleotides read TGTGCCAGCAGTTCAGCCGGGGACAGGCACTATGGCTACACCTTC.

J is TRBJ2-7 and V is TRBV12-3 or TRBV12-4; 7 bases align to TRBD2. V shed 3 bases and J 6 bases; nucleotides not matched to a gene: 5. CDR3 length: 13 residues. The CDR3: CASSLSGRPEQYF. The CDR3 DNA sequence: TGTGCCAGCAGTTTGTCCGGGAGGCCCGAGCAGTACTTC.

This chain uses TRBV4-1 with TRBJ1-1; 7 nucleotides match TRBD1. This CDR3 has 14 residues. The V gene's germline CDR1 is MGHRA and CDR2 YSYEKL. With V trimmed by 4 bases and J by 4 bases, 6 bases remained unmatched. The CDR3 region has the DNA TGCGCCAGCAGCCCCCAGGGGGATCTCACTGAAGCTTTCTTT. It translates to CASSPQGDLTEAFF.

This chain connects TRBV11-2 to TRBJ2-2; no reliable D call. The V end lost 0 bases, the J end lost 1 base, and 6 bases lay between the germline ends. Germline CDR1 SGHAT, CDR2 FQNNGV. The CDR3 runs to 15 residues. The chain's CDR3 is CASSLDLGNTGELFF. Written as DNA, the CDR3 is TGTGCCAGCAGCTTAGATCTTGGGAACACCGGGGAGCTGTTTTTT.

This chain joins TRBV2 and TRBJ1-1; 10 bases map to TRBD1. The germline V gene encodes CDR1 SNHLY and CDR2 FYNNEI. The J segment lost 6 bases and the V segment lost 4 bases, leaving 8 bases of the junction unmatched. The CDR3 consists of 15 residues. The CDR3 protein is CASSGNAGQGPEAFF. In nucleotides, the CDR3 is TGTGCCAGCAGTGGGAATGCGGGACAGGGGCCTGAAGCTTTCTTT.

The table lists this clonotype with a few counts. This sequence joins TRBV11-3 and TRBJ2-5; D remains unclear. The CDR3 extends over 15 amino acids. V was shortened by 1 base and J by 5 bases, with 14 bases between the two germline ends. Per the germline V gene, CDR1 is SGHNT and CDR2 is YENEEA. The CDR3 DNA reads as TGTGCCAGCAGCTTAGGCCCCAGGAGATTCGAGACCCAGTACTTC. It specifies CASSLGPRRFETQYF.

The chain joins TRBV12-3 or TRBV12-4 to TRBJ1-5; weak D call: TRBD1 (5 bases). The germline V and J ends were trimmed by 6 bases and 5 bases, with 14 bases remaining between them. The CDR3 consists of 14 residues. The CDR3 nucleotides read TGTGCCAGCAGCCTACATATCAGGGATCAGCCCCAGCATTTT. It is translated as CASSLHIRDQPQHF.

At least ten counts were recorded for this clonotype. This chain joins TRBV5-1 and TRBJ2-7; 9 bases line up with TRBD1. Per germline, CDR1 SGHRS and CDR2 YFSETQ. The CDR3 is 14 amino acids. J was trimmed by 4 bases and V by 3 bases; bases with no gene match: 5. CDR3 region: CASSWGQGLYEQYF. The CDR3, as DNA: TGCGCCAGCAGCTGGGGACAGGGATTGTACGAGCAGTACTTC.

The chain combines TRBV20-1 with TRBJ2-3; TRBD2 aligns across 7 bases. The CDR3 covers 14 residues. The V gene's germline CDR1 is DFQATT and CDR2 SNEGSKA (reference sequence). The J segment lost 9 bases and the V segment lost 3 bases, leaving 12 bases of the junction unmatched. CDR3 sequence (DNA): TGCAGTGCTAGGTCCGGGACTAAGCCTTTGACGCAGTATTTT. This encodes CSARSGTKPLTQYF.